This T cell receptor beta chain was recovered during a study of CD4 T cells in relation to SARS-CoV-2 and coronaviruses. Generated by immunoSEQ multiplex PCR, the TCRdb table keeps only in-frame clones and is missing some. The sample has 35,000 to 40,000 clones, approximately 85% seen once. The junction had 1 base not matched to a gene; V was cut back by 0 bases and J by 1 base. The CDR3 has 14 amino acids. CDR1 and CDR2 from the germline V gene are SGHRS and YFSETQ. Sequencing used memory CD4+ T cells from PBMCs. The TCR sequence derives from an adult with COVID-19. The chain combines TRBV5-1 with TRBJ2-7; 7 positions agree with TRBD2. DNA for the CDR3: TGCGCCAGCAGCTTGGGCGGGGGTTCCTACGAGCAGTACTTC. Amino acid sequence: CASSLGGGSYEQYF.